These T cell receptor beta chains were read from a single sample in a study of T cell responses to AZD1222 COVID-19 vaccine. Using immunoSEQ multiplex PCR, the repertoire was profiled, and TCRdb retains in-frame clones only, with some absent. The profile shows approximately 76,000 clones, about 82% of them singletons. The starting material was peripheral blood, obtained on day 0 of AZD1222 vaccination. Every receptor here comes from an adult in good health. Each CDR3 is given with its conserved first and last residue. A D gene is named only where the DNA matches it firmly. Expanded clones get a size class; other rows say once, few or many, or leave the size out.

d_call: TRBD2
clone_size: medium-sized
j_call: TRBJ2-5
v_call: TRBV6-2/TRBV6-3
cdr3_aa: CASSYSTSGGETQYF
cdr3_nt: TGTGCCAGCAGTTACTCGACTAGCGGGGGAGAGACCCAGTACTTC

d_call: NA
clone_size: NA
j_call: TRBJ1-1
v_call: TRBV19
cdr3_aa: CASSTPGVNTEAFF
cdr3_nt: TGTGCCAGTAGTACTCCGGGTGTGAACACTGAAGCTTTCTTT

d_call: NA
clone_size: NA
j_call: TRBJ1-4
v_call: TRBV7-9
cdr3_aa: CASSLTEKLFF
cdr3_nt: TGTGCCAGCAGCCTAACCGAAAAACTGTTTTTT

d_call: TRBD1
clone_size: few
j_call: TRBJ1-4
v_call: TRBV19
cdr3_aa: CASSQGQGDEKLFF
cdr3_nt: TGTGCCAGTAGTCAAGGACAGGGGGATGAAAAACTGTTTTTT

d_call: NA
clone_size: NA
j_call: TRBJ2-7
v_call: TRBV7-9
cdr3_aa: CASSSREKAGEQYF
cdr3_nt: TGTGCCAGCAGCAGCCGGGAAAAAGCAGGGGAGCAGTACTTC

d_call: NA
clone_size: NA
j_call: TRBJ1-5
v_call: TRBV4-3
cdr3_aa: CASSQDYLATEPQHF
cdr3_nt: TGCGCCAGCAGCCAAGATTACCTTGCTACGGAGCCCCAGCATTTT

d_call: NA
clone_size: NA
j_call: TRBJ1-1
v_call: TRBV10-3
cdr3_aa: CAISVTGTEAFF
cdr3_nt: TGTGCCATCAGTGTGACAGGCACTGAAGCTTTCTTT

d_call: TRBD1
clone_size: NA
j_call: TRBJ2-7
v_call: TRBV9
cdr3_aa: CASSVESGGFYEQYF
cdr3_nt: TGTGCCAGCAGCGTAGAGTCAGGGGGCTTCTACGAGCAGTACTTC

d_call: NA
clone_size: NA
j_call: TRBJ1-6
v_call: TRBV13
cdr3_aa: CASSSPGLLGDSPLHF
cdr3_nt: TGTGCCAGCAGCTCACCGGGACTTCTTGGGGATTCACCCCTCCACTTT

d_call: TRBD1
clone_size: NA
j_call: TRBJ1-2
v_call: TRBV2
cdr3_aa: CASSDMAGGYYGYTF
cdr3_nt: TGTGCCAGCAGTGATATGGCAGGGGGCTACTATGGCTACACCTTC

d_call: NA
clone_size: NA
j_call: TRBJ2-7
v_call: TRBV12-3/TRBV12-4
cdr3_aa: CASSIRDGDEQYF
cdr3_nt: TGTGCCAGCAGCATCAGGGACGGCGACGAGCAGTACTTC

d_call: NA
clone_size: NA
j_call: TRBJ1-5
v_call: TRBV24-1
cdr3_aa: CATSDQGTSRGSQPQHF
cdr3_nt: TGTGCCACCAGTGACCAGGGGACTTCCCGGGGGAGTCAGCCCCAGCATTTT

d_call: NA
clone_size: NA
j_call: TRBJ2-7
v_call: TRBV6-6
cdr3_aa: CASSYSKGSYEQYF
cdr3_nt: TGTGCCAGCAGTTACTCGAAAGGGTCCTACGAGCAGTACTTC

d_call: NA
clone_size: NA
j_call: TRBJ1-1
v_call: TRBV23-1
cdr3_aa: CASSQSRGITEAFF
cdr3_nt: TGCGCCAGCAGTCAATCGAGGGGGATTACTGAAGCTTTCTTT

d_call: NA
clone_size: NA
j_call: TRBJ2-3
v_call: TRBV9
cdr3_aa: CASSVGTGSTDTQYF
cdr3_nt: TGTGCCAGCAGCGTAGGTACAGGGAGCACAGATACGCAGTATTTT

d_call: NA
clone_size: NA
j_call: TRBJ1-5
v_call: TRBV18
cdr3_aa: CASSPIGNNQPQHF
cdr3_nt: TGTGCCAGCTCACCGATCGGGAACAATCAGCCCCAGCATTTT

d_call: TRBD1
clone_size: NA
j_call: TRBJ1-2
v_call: TRBV9
cdr3_aa: CASSVARTGGDYTF
cdr3_nt: TGTGCCAGCAGCGTAGCGCGGACAGGGGGCGACTACACCTTC

d_call: NA
clone_size: NA
j_call: TRBJ1-2
v_call: TRBV10-2
cdr3_aa: CATSPGTANYGYTF
cdr3_nt: TGCGCCACCTCCCCAGGGACTGCCAACTATGGCTACACCTTC

d_call: TRBD2
clone_size: NA
j_call: TRBJ2-7
v_call: TRBV7-9
cdr3_aa: CASSPTSGSEQYF
cdr3_nt: TGTGCCAGCAGCCCGACTAGCGGGAGCGAGCAGTACTTC

d_call: NA
clone_size: few
j_call: TRBJ1-1
v_call: TRBV6-5
cdr3_aa: CASSYVGTENTEAFF
cdr3_nt: TGTGCCAGCAGTTACGTAGGGACGGAGAACACTGAAGCTTTCTTT

d_call: TRBD2
clone_size: NA
j_call: TRBJ2-1
v_call: TRBV7-2
cdr3_aa: CASSPYVGGSYNEQFF
cdr3_nt: TGTGCCAGCAGTCCCTATGTGGGAGGGTCCTACAATGAGCAGTTCTTC

d_call: NA
clone_size: NA
j_call: TRBJ2-2
v_call: TRBV6-6
cdr3_aa: CASSSAGPAVGELFF
cdr3_nt: TGTGCCAGCAGTTCCGCCGGACCCGCGGTCGGGGAGCTGTTTTTT

d_call: TRBD1
clone_size: NA
j_call: TRBJ1-2
v_call: TRBV7-2
cdr3_aa: CASSLGGQGSGYTF
cdr3_nt: TGTGCCAGCAGCTTAGGAGGACAGGGCAGTGGCTACACCTTC

d_call: NA
clone_size: NA
j_call: TRBJ2-7
v_call: TRBV5-1
cdr3_aa: CASSFTGNPYEQYF
cdr3_nt: TGCGCCAGCAGCTTTACAGGGAATCCCTACGAGCAGTACTTC

d_call: NA
clone_size: NA
j_call: TRBJ2-3
v_call: TRBV7-3
cdr3_aa: CASSPGASTDTQYF
cdr3_nt: TGTGCCAGCAGCCCGGGAGCTAGCACAGATACGCAGTATTTT

d_call: NA
clone_size: NA
j_call: TRBJ2-5
v_call: TRBV6-2/TRBV6-3
cdr3_aa: CASSSPMPKETQYF
cdr3_nt: TGTGCCAGCAGTTCCCCCATGCCGAAGGAGACCCAGTACTTC

d_call: TRBD1
clone_size: few
j_call: TRBJ1-2
v_call: TRBV6-5
cdr3_aa: CASSPTGTGGYTF
cdr3_nt: TGTGCCAGCAGTCCGACAGGGACGGGGGGCTACACCTTC

d_call: NA
clone_size: few
j_call: TRBJ1-1
v_call: TRBV29-1
cdr3_aa: CSVVEGDGTEAFF
cdr3_nt: TGCAGCGTTGTCGAAGGAGACGGCACTGAAGCTTTCTTT

d_call: NA
clone_size: NA
j_call: TRBJ1-1
v_call: TRBV5-1
cdr3_aa: CASRRTTGEAFF
cdr3_nt: TGCGCCAGCAGACGGACGACAGGTGAAGCTTTCTTT

d_call: TRBD1
clone_size: NA
j_call: TRBJ1-1
v_call: TRBV18
cdr3_aa: CASSPGTTTGGTEAFF
cdr3_nt: TGTGCCAGCTCACCAGGAACTACTACAGGGGGCACTGAAGCTTTCTTT

d_call: NA
clone_size: NA
j_call: TRBJ2-5
v_call: TRBV7-2
cdr3_aa: CASSLLGGTQETQYF
cdr3_nt: TGTGCCAGCAGCTTATTGGGAGGTACGCAAGAGACCCAGTACTTC

d_call: NA
clone_size: NA
j_call: TRBJ2-3
v_call: TRBV6-2/TRBV6-3
cdr3_aa: CASSYVRRGTDTQYF
cdr3_nt: TGTGCCAGCAGTTACGTGCGGAGAGGGACAGATACGCAGTATTTT

d_call: TRBD2
clone_size: NA
j_call: TRBJ2-1
v_call: TRBV7-9
cdr3_aa: CASSAGTSVNEQFF
cdr3_nt: TGTGCCAGCAGCGCCGGGACTAGCGTCAATGAGCAGTTCTTC

d_call: NA
clone_size: NA
j_call: TRBJ1-1
v_call: TRBV6-5
cdr3_aa: CASRTHMNTEAFF
cdr3_nt: TGTGCCAGCAGAACACACATGAACACTGAAGCTTTCTTT

d_call: TRBD1
clone_size: NA
j_call: TRBJ2-2
v_call: TRBV6-6
cdr3_aa: CASSLSPQDRALPNTGELFF
cdr3_nt: TGTGCCAGCAGTCTTTCCCCTCAGGACAGGGCGCTACCGAACACCGGGGAGCTGTTTTTT

d_call: NA
clone_size: NA
j_call: TRBJ1-3
v_call: TRBV7-2
cdr3_aa: CASSFDRSSSGNTIYF
cdr3_nt: TGTGCCAGCAGCTTCGACCGATCTTCTTCTGGAAACACCATATATTTT

d_call: NA
clone_size: few
j_call: TRBJ1-1
v_call: TRBV25-1
cdr3_aa: CASSADVMNTEAFF
cdr3_nt: TGTGCCAGCAGTGCGGACGTCATGAACACTGAAGCTTTCTTT

d_call: TRBD1
clone_size: NA
j_call: TRBJ1-2
v_call: TRBV9
cdr3_aa: CASSTHDRVVYGYTF
cdr3_nt: TGTGCCAGCAGCACGCATGACAGGGTCGTCTATGGCTACACCTTC

d_call: NA
clone_size: once
j_call: TRBJ1-3
v_call: TRBV9
cdr3_aa: CASSGGGSGNTIYF
cdr3_nt: TGTGCCAGCAGCGGAGGGGGCTCTGGAAACACCATATATTTT

d_call: NA
clone_size: NA
j_call: TRBJ2-3
v_call: TRBV10-3
cdr3_aa: CAISPVGDRTDTQYF
cdr3_nt: TGTGCCATCAGCCCGGTGGGGGATCGCACAGATACGCAGTATTTT

d_call: TRBD1
clone_size: NA
j_call: TRBJ1-2
v_call: TRBV19
cdr3_aa: CASSWGQGAGGYTF
cdr3_nt: TGTGCCAGTAGTTGGGGACAGGGGGCAGGAGGCTACACCTTC

d_call: NA
clone_size: once
j_call: TRBJ1-5
v_call: TRBV19
cdr3_aa: CASRASRGDGNQPQHF
cdr3_nt: TGTGCCAGTAGGGCAAGCAGGGGAGACGGCAATCAGCCCCAGCATTTT

d_call: TRBD1
clone_size: NA
j_call: TRBJ1-4
v_call: TRBV9
cdr3_aa: CASSPFGNRGLNEKLFF
cdr3_nt: TGTGCCAGCAGCCCCTTTGGGAACAGGGGGCTGAATGAAAAACTGTTTTTT

d_call: TRBD1
clone_size: NA
j_call: TRBJ2-4
v_call: TRBV11-3
cdr3_aa: CASSLGTGGHQYF
cdr3_nt: TGTGCCAGCAGCTTAGGGACAGGGGGCCATCAGTACTTC

d_call: NA
clone_size: NA
j_call: TRBJ1-6
v_call: TRBV19
cdr3_aa: CASSNYNSPLHF
cdr3_nt: TGTGCCAGTAGTAACTATAATTCACCCCTCCACTTT

d_call: TRBD1
clone_size: NA
j_call: TRBJ1-5
v_call: TRBV19
cdr3_aa: CASSETRGYNQPQHF
cdr3_nt: TGTGCCAGTAGTGAGACCAGGGGGTACAATCAGCCCCAGCATTTT

d_call: NA
clone_size: once
j_call: TRBJ2-7
v_call: TRBV4-3
cdr3_aa: CASSRTPALPAHEQYF
cdr3_nt: TGCGCCAGCAGCCGGACACCAGCCCTCCCGGCCCACGAGCAGTACTTC

d_call: NA
clone_size: NA
j_call: TRBJ2-1
v_call: TRBV7-9
cdr3_aa: CASSVGLEQFF
cdr3_nt: TGTGCCAGCAGCGTCGGGCTTGAGCAGTTCTTC

d_call: TRBD2
clone_size: NA
j_call: TRBJ2-5
v_call: TRBV5-1
cdr3_aa: CASSPAGTSEETQYF
cdr3_nt: TGCGCCAGCAGCCCGGCGGGGACTAGCGAAGAGACCCAGTACTTC

d_call: NA
clone_size: NA
j_call: TRBJ1-1
v_call: TRBV29-1
cdr3_aa: CSAQGNTEAFF
cdr3_nt: TGCAGCGCCCAGGGGAACACTGAAGCTTTCTTT

d_call: TRBD1
clone_size: NA
j_call: TRBJ1-6
v_call: TRBV5-1
cdr3_aa: CASSWGQGYNSPLHF
cdr3_nt: TGCGCCAGCAGCTGGGGACAGGGCTATAATTCACCCCTCCACTTT